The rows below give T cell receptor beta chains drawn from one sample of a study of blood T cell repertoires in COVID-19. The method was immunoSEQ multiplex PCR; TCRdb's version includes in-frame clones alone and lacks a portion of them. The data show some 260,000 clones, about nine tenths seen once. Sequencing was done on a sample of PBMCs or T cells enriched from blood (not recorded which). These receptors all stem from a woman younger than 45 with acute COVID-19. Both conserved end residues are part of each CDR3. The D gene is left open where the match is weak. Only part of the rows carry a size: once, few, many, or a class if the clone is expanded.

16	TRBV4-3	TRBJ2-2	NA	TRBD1	TGCGCCAGCAGCCCCCGGACAGGGAACCCCACCGGGGAGCTGTTTTTT	CASSPRTGNPTGELFF
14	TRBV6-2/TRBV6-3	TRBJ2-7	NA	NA	TGTGCCAGCAGCCTTAGCGGAGTATCCTACGAGCAGTACTTC	CASSLSGVSYEQYF
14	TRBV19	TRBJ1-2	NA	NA	TGTGCCAGTAGTCCTTACGGGACACACTATGGCTACACCTTC	CASSPYGTHYGYTF
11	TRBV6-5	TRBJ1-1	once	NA	TGTGCCAGCAGTTACTACAGAGAAGCTTTCTTT	CASSYYREAFF
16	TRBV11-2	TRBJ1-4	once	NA	TGTGCCAGCAGCCCGCGGGGGTCCAGGGTAGATGAAAAACTGTTTTTT	CASSPRGSRVDEKLFF
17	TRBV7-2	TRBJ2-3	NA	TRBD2	TGTGCCAGCAGCCTCGGACTAGCGGGAGTGAGGACAGATACGCAGTATTTT	CASSLGLAGVRTDTQYF
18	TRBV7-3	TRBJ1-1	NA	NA	TGTGCCAGCAGCTTAAAGCCCACCACAGGGTCGGGGAACACTGAAGCTTTCTTT	CASSLKPTTGSGNTEAFF
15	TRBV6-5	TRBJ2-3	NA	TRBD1	TGTGCCAGCAGTTACTCGAGTGGGACAGATGATACGCAGTATTTT	CASSYSSGTDDTQYF
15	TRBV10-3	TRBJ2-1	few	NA	TGTGCCATCAGTTCTGACAGTAGCTCCTACAATGAGCAGTTCTTC	CAISSDSSSYNEQFF
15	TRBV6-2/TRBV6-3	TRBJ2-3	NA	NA	TGTGCCAGCAGTTATCTCGGGGTCTCGGCAGATACGCAGTATTTT	CASSYLGVSADTQYF
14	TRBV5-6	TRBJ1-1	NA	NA	TGTGCCAGCAGATTCAGGATAATGAACACTGAAGCTTTCTTT	CASRFRIMNTEAFF
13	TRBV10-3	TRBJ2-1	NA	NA	TGTGCCATCAGTACAGGGGGGGACAATGAGCAGTTCTTC	CAISTGGDNEQFF
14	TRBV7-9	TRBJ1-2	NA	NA	TGTGCCAGCAGCCGCCCCGGGACTAACTATGGCTACACCTTC	CASSRPGTNYGYTF
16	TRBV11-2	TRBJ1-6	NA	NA	TGTGCCAGCAGCTACGCCCCGGCAGGGGCCAATTCACCCCTCCACTTT	CASSYAPAGANSPLHF
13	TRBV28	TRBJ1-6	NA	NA	TGCCGGGGGGGTCGGGCCGAAAGGTCACCCCTCCACTTT	CRGGRAERSPLHF
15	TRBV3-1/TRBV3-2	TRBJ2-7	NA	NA	TGTGCCAGCAGCCGTACAACGGACAATCCTTACGAGCAGTACTTC	CASSRTTDNPYEQYF
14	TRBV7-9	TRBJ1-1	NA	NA	TGTGCCAGCACCTTTGAGTCGAAGAACACTGAAGCTTTCTTT	CASTFESKNTEAFF
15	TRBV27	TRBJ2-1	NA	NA	TGTGCCAGCAGCCCATTAAGGGGATCCTACAATGAGCAGTTCTTC	CASSPLRGSYNEQFF
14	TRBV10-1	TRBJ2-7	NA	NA	TGCGCCAGCAGCGAGAGGTCAGGGGCCTACGAGCAGTACTTC	CASSERSGAYEQYF
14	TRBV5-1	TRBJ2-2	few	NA	TGCGCCAGCAGCCTTAATTCGAACACCGGGGAGCTGTTTTTT	CASSLNSNTGELFF
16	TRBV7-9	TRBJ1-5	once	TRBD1	TGTGCCAGCAGGCGTACAGGGGGGAATAGCAATCAGCCCCAGCATTTT	CASRRTGGNSNQPQHF
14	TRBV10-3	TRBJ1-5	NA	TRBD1	TGTGCCATCAGTGATGAACAGGGGAATCAGCCCCAGCATTTT	CAISDEQGNQPQHF
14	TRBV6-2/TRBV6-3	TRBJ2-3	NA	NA	TGTGCCAGCAGTGGGGCGACTAGCACAGATACGCAGTATTTT	CASSGATSTDTQYF
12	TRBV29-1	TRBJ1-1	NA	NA	TGCAGCGCTTTCAGGGGGAACACTGAAGCTTTCTTT	CSAFRGNTEAFF
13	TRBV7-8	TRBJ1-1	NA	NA	TGTGCCAGCAGCCCAGGGACTCACACTGAAGCTTTCTTT	CASSPGTHTEAFF
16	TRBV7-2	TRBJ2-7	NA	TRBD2	TGTGCCAGCAGCACGGGACTAGCGGGACTTTCCTACGAGCAGTACTTC	CASSTGLAGLSYEQYF
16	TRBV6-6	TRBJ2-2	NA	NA	TGTGCCAGCACTCGATCGGCGGCAACGAGCACCGGGGAGCTGTTTTTT	CASTRSAATSTGELFF
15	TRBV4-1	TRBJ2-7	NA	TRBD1	TGCGCCAGCAGCCAAGCGTCGGGGACAGCCTACGAGCAGTACTTC	CASSQASGTAYEQYF
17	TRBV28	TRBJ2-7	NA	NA	TGTGCCAGCAGTTTAAGGTACGCAGGGCGATGGTCCTACGAGCAGTACTTC	CASSLRYAGRWSYEQYF
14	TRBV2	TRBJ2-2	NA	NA	TGTGCCAGCAGTGATGTAAGAGTAACCGGGGAGCTGTTTTTT	CASSDVRVTGELFF
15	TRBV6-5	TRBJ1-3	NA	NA	TGTGCCAGCAGTTACTCGACTGGGGCGGGAAACACCATATATTTT	CASSYSTGAGNTIYF
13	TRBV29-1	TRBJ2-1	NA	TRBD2	TGCAGCGTTTGCTTCCTAGCGGGACATGAGCAGTTCTTC	CSVCFLAGHEQFF
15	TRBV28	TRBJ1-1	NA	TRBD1	TGTGCCAGCTTAACTTGGACAGGGGGCGGCACTGAAGCTTTCTTT	CASLTWTGGGTEAFF
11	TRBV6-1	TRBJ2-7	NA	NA	TGTGCCAGCAGTCCAGCCTACGAGCAGTACTTC	CASSPAYEQYF
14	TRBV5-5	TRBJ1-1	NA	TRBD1	TGTGCCAGCAGCTTGGTCGGGGTAGGGGGCCAAGCTTTCTTT	CASSLVGVGGQAFF
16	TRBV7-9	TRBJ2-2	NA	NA	TGTGCCAGCAGCAGCAGCGGAACCAACCCCACCGGGGAGCTGTTTTTT	CASSSSGTNPTGELFF